This T cell receptor (beta chain) was found in a study of identical twins (dated by TCRdb to 2015 to 2016). Regarding the study in general: TCR alpha and beta repertoires from monozygotic twins, unrelated adults of various ages and cord blood were deep-sequenced to test whether fetal clonotypes persist. To rule out contamination, the twin experiments were replicated at different times with different library preparation protocols.

Every donor in the study was a healthy Caucasian. The twin cohort consisted of three pairs of female monozygotic twins, all aged roughly 18 to 30 years. Miltenyi CD45RO+ enrichment and human naive T-cell isolation kits were used to isolate memory (CD45RO+) and naive T cells from PBMC. What the authors observed across the whole study: Zero-insertion analyses could be partly confounded by invariant T cells such as MAIT and iNKT, though diverse VJ usage argued against such confounding for most clonotypes. In beta out-of-frame sequences, excess twin sharing was weaker, because having fewer shared sequences lowered the signal-to-noise ratio. Out-of-frame TCR alpha sharing in monozygotic twins was systematically underestimated by recombination models, whereas sharing between unrelated individuals was in agreement with the recombination models. Out-of-frame TCR alpha sequences shared between twins showed an excess of low generation-probability sequences compared with coincidental sharing between unrelated individuals. Abundant cord blood beta clonotypes carried fewer insertions; young adult naive repertoires showed a weaker similar trend, while memory repertoires showed none. Conclusions relied on cross-sectional statistical analysis, since the same donors could not be followed over many years.

From cysteine to phenylalanine, the CDR3 is 20 amino acids long. The CDR3 DNA has 60 bases and is translated from base 1. Unmatched junction bases come to 18, with V trimmed by 4 bases and J by 0 bases. CDR1 and CDR2 are drawn from the germline V gene (reference sequence): SGHAT, FQDESV. The library was produced with 5' RACE. The instrument given in TCRdb is Illumina HiSeq 2000. A universal primer binding site was added through template switching, and the final cDNA carried a unique molecular identifier so that TCR cDNA molecules could be counted accurately. First-strand cDNA for TCR alpha and beta chains was synthesized from specific primers in the conserved constant-segment region. To control for contamination, every cDNA library carried two barcodes: a SMART-Mk sample barcode plus Illumina barcodes. Two successive PCR steps introduced TruSeq adapter sequences along with Illumina sample barcodes. TCR alpha and beta cDNA libraries were sequenced on the Illumina HiSeq platform with custom primers. The authors' pipeline ran thus. MiGEC processed the raw reads to extract unique molecular identifiers, while MiXCR was used to determine the CDR3 positions. Recombination models were inferred per individual with the repgenHMM and IGoR tools using an EM algorithm. The analysis of shared clonotypes was done with the tcR package in R, with sharing normalized by the product of cloneset sizes. To study raw recombination free of thymic and clonal selection effects, out-of-frame nonproductive sequences were analyzed. Starting from the raw public reads, TCRdb applied fastp trimming at Q25, assembled clones with MiXCR and retained in-frame beta chains. Rows matching on CDR3 protein sequence are summarized as one entry with the most common DNA and genes. These V and J calls are TCRdb output, not the study's own analysis. In all, the sample holds about 240,000 distinct CDR3 sequences, and roughly 13% of those were seen once. 3.5% to 5% of the sample belongs to the ten largest clones.

This clonotype was picked up a small number of times. It has no known antigen specificity. Nothing much larger sits one base from this clone, and base qualities are not available. The sample also formed part of further work on yellow fever vaccine responses in identical twins. Per the second study: According to the authors, the vaccine-induced T cell response in identical twins seemed to be partly convergent and partly specific to each individual. The study precisely tracked vaccine-responding T cell clones in identical twins.

The receptor was derived from a woman younger than 30 in good health. This sequence uses TRBV11-1 and TRBJ1-5; the junction holds 7 bases that match TRBD1. Sequenced: memory (CD45RO+) T cells sorted from blood. The sample's cell subset or site label, decoded: CD45RO+ enriched T cells. The sequenced DNA: TGTGCCAGCAGCTCCTCAACCGGGGACAGCCTGTTTTATAGCAATCAGCCCCAGCATTTT. Its protein product is CASSSSTGDSLFYSNQPQHF.